This T cell receptor (beta chain) is drawn from a study of blood T cell repertoires in COVID-19. About the research overall: The United States, Italy and Spain were the sources of the acute and convalescent COVID-19 samples.

With 0 bases removed from V and 0 bases from J, the gap between germline ends came to 10 bases. CDR1 and CDR2 from the germline V gene are MGHRA and YSYEKL. CDR3 size: 16 residues. How the authors handled the data: Reference gene primer amplification gave estimated nucleated cell counts. Clones were sequenced by immunoSEQ multiplex PCR, and TCRdb holds only the in-frame ones, with some missing. Clonal size and the V and J genes are those of that table, whereas D and trimming came from the DNA. The table includes 130,000 or so clones, around four fifths detected once. Sequencing was done on a sample of peripheral blood. This clonotype was obtained from a human donor in a cohort sampled during active COVID-19. The gene calls are TRBV4-1 and TRBJ2-3, with D possibly being TRBD2 (5 bases). The CDR3: CASSQDPGRSTDTQYF. In DNA, the CDR3 is TGCGCCAGCAGCCAAGACCCGGGGAGAAGCACAGATACGCAGTATTTT.